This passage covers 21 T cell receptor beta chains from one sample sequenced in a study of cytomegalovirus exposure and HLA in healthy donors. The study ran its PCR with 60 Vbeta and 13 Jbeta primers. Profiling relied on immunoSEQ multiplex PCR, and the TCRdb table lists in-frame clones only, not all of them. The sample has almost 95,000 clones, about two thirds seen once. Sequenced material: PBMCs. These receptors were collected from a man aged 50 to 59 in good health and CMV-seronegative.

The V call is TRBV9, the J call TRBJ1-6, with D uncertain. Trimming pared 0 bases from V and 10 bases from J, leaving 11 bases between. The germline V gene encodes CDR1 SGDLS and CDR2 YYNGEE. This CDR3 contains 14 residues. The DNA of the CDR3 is TGTGCCAGCAGCGTAGATTGGGGAGGGTCACCCCTCCACTTT. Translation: CASSVDWGGSPLHF. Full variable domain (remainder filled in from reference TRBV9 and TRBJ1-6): DSGVTQTPKHLITATGQRVTLRCSPRSGDLSVYWYQQSLDQGLQFLIQYYNGEERAKGNILERFSAQQFPDLHSELNLSSLELGDSALYFCASSVDWGGSPLHFGNGTRLTVT.

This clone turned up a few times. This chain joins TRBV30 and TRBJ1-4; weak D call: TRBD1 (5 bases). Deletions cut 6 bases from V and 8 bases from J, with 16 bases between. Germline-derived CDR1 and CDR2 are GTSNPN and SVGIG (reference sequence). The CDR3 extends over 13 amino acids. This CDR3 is CACSPGHGEKLFF. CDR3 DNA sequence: TGTGCCTGTTCTCCAGGACATGGGGAAAAACTGTTTTTT.

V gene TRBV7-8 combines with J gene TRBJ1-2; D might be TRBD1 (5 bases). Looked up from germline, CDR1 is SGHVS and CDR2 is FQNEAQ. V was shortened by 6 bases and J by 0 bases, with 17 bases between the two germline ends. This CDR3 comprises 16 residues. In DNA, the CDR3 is TGTGCCAGCAGTTTAACTCATCGGGACTCTAACTATGGCTACACCTTC. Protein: CASSLTHRDSNYGYTF.

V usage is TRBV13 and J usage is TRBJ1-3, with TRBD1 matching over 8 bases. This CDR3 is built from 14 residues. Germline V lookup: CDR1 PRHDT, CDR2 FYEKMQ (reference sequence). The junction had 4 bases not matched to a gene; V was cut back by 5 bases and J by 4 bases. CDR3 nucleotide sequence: TGTGCCAGCAGCCCCCGGACAGGGGGAAACACCATATATTTT. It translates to CASSPRTGGNTIYF.

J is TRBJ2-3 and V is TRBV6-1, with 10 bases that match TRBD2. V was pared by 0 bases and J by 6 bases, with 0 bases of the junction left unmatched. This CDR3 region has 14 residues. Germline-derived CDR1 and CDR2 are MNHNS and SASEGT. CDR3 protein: CASSEAAGGDTQYF. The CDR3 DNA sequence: TGTGCCAGCAGTGAAGCAGCGGGAGGGGATACGCAGTATTTT.

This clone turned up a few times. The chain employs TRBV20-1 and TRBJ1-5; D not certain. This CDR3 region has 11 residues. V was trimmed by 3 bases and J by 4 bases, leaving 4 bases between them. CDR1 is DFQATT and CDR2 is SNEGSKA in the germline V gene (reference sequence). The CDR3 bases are TGCAGTGCTAGCCGGAATCAGCCCCAGCATTTT. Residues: CSASRNQPQHF.

The CDR3 nucleotides read TGTGCTTCCGCAAAACAGGGGTACGAGCAGTACGTC. Translated: CASAKQGYEQYV. The rearrangement uses TRBV2 and TRBJ2-7, with 7 positions matching TRBD1. The germline V gene has CDR1 SNHLY and CDR2 FYNNEI. CDR3 length: 12 amino acids.

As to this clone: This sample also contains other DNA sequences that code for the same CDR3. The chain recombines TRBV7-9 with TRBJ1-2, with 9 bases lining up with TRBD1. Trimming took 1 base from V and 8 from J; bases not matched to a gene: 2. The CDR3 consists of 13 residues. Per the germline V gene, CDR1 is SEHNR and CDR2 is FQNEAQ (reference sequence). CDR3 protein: CASSLGGQGGYTF. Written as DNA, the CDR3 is TGTGCCAGCAGCTTAGGCGGACAGGGGGGCTACACCTTC.

The CDR3 DNA follows: TGTGCCAGCAGCTTAGCGGCCCAAGAGACCCAGTACTTC. Translating it yields CASSLAAQETQYF. The chain recombines TRBV7-2 with TRBJ2-5; D ambiguous. The CDR3 spans 13 residues. Germline V gives CDR1 SGHTA, CDR2 FQGNSA. V shed 0 bases and J shed 1 base, with 3 bases lying between them.

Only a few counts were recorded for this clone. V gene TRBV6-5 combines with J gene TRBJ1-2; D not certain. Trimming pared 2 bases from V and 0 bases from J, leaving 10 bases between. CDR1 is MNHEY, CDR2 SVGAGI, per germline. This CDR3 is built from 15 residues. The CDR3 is CASSYQNPANYGYTF. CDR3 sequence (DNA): TGTGCCAGCAGTTACCAGAACCCAGCTAACTATGGCTACACCTTC.

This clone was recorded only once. The CDR3 nucleotides are TGTGCCAGCAGCTACAGGGTTCGGGATGAGCAGTTCTTC. This encodes CASSYRVRDEQFF. The chain is built from TRBV7-2 and TRBJ2-1; D possibly corresponds to TRBD1 (6 bases). The V end lost 4 bases, the J end lost 8 bases, and 12 bases lay between the germline ends. Germline V gives CDR1 SGHTA, CDR2 FQGNSA. The CDR3 is 13 amino acids.

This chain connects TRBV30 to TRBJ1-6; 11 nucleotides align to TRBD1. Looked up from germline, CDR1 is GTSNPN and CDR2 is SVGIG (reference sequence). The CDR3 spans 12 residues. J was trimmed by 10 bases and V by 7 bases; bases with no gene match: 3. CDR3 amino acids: CASGQGGSPLHF. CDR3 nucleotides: TGTGCCTCGGGACAGGGGGGATCACCCCTCCACTTT.

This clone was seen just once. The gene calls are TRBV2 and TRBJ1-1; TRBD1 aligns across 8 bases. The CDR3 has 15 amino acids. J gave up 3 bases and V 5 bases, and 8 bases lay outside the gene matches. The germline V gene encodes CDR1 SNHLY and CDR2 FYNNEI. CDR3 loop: CASSRIDRGYTEAFF. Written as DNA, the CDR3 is TGTGCCAGCAGTCGCATCGACAGGGGTTACACTGAAGCTTTCTTT.

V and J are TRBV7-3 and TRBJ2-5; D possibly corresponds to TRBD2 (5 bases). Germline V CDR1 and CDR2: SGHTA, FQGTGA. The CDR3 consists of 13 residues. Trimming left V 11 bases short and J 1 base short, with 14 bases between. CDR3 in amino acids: CAGQSGSQETQYF. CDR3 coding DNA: TGTGCCGGCCAAAGCGGCAGCCAAGAGACCCAGTACTTC. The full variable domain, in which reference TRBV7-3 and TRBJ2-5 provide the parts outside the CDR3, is GAGVSQTPSNKVTEKGKYVELRCDPISGHTALYWYRQSLGQGPEFLIYFQGTGAADDSGLPNDRFFAVRPEGSVSTLKIQRTERGDSAVYLCAGQSGSQETQYFGPGTRLLVL.

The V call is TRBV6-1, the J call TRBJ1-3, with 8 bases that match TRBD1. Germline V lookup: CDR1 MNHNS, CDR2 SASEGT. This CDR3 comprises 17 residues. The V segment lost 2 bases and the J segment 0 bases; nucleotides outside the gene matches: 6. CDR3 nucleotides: TGTGCCAGCAGTGAATTGCTCGGGACAGGCTCTGGAAACACCATATATTTT. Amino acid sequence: CASSELLGTGSGNTIYF.

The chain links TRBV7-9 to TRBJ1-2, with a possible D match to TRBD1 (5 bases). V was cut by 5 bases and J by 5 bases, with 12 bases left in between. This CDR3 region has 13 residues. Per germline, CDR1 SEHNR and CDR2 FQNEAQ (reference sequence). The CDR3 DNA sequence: TGTGCCAGCAGCGAGACAGCAATATATGGCTACACCTTC. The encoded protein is CASSETAIYGYTF.

CDR3 loop: CASSLAELAGSYTDTQYF. As DNA, the CDR3 is TGCGCCAGCAGCTTGGCCGAACTAGCGGGGAGTTACACAGATACGCAGTATTTT. V gene TRBV5-1 combines with J gene TRBJ2-3; 10 bases map to TRBD2. The J segment lost 2 bases and the V segment lost 0 bases, leaving 9 bases of the junction unmatched. Germline V gene data show CDR1 as SGHRS and CDR2 as YFSETQ. The CDR3 is made up of 18 amino acids.

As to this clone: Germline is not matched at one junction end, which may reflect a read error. CDR3 in DNA: TGTGCTAGCAGTTCCACAGGGAGGGCCATTGGCTACACCTTC. Its translation is CASSSTGRAIGYTF. This chain uses TRBV7-7 with TRBJ1-2; tentatively, D is TRBD1 (6 bases). Germline lookup yields CDR1 SSHAT and CDR2 FNYEAQ (reference sequence). The CDR3 runs to 14 residues.

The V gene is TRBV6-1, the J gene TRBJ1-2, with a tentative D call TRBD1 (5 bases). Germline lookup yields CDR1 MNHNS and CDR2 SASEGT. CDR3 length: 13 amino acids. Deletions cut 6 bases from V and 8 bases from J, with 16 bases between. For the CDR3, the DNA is TGTGCCAGCAGACCGGGGGTTCTCTTAGGCTACACCTTC. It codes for CASRPGVLLGYTF.

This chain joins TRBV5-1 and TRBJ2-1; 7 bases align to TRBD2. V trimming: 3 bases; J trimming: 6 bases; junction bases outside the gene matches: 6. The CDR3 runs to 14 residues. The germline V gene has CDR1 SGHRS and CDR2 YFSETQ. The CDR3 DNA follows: TGCGCCAGCAGCTCAGCGGGACTCCGCAATGAGCAGTTCTTC. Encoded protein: CASSSAGLRNEQFF.

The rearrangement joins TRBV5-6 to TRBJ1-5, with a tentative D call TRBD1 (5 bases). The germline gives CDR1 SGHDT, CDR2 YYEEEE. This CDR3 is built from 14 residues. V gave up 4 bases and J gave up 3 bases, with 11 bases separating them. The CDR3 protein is CASSGRAVNQPQHF. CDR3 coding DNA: TGTGCCAGCAGCGGCAGGGCAGTCAATCAGCCCCAGCATTTT. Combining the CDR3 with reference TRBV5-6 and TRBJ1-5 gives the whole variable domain DAGVTQSPTHLIKTRGQQVTLRCSPKSGHDTVSWYQQALGQGPQFIFQYYEEEERQRGNFPDRFSGHQFPNYSSELNVNALLLGDSALYLCASSGRAVNQPQHFGDGTRLSIL.